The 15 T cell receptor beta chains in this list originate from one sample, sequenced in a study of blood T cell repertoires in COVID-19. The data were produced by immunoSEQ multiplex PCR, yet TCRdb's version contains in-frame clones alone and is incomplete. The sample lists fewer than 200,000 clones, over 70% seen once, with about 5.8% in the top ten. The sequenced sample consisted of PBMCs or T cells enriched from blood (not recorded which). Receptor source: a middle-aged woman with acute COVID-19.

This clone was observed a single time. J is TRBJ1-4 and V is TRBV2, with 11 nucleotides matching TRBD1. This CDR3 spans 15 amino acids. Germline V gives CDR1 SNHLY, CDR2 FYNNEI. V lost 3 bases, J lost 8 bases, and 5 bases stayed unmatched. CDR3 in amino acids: CASSDRDRGGEKLFF. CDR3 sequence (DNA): TGTGCCAGCAGTGATAGGGACAGGGGGGGAGAAAAACTGTTTTTT.

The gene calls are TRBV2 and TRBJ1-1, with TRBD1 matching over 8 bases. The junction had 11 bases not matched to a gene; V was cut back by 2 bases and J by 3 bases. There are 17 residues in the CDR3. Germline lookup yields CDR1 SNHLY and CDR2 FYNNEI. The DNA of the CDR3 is TGTGCCAGCAGTGAATCAATGGGGACAGGAGGGGACACTGAAGCTTTCTTT. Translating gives CASSESMGTGGDTEAFF.

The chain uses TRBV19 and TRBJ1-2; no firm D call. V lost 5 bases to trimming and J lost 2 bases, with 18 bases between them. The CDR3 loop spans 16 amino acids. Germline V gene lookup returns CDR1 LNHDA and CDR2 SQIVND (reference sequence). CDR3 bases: TGTGCCAGTAGTTCCCCCTCCAAGCAAGAGAACTATGGCTACACCTTC. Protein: CASSSPSKQENYGYTF.

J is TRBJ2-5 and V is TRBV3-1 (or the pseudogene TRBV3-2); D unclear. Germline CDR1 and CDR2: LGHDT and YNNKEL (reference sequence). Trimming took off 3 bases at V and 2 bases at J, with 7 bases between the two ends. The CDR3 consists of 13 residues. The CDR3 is CASSHRLQETQYF. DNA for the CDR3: TGTGCCAGCAGCCATAGACTGCAAGAGACCCAGTACTTC.

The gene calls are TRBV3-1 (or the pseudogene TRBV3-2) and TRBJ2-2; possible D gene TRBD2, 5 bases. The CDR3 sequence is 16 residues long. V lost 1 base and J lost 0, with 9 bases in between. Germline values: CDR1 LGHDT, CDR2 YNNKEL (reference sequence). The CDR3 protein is CASSQGLASNTGELFF. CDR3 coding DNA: TGTGCCAGCAGCCAAGGGCTAGCCTCGAACACCGGGGAGCTGTTTTTT.

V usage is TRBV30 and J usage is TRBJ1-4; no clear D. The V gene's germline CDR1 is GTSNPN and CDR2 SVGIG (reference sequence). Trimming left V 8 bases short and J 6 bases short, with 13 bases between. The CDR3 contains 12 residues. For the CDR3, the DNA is TGTGCCGTCGGGGTCTGGGATGAAAAACTGTTTTTT. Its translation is CAVGVWDEKLFF.

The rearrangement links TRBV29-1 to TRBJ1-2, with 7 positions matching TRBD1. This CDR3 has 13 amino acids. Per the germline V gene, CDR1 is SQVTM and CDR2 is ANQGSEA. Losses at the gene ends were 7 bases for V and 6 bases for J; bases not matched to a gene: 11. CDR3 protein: CSARQGSGNGYTF. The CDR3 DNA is TGCAGCGCCAGACAGGGTTCTGGGAATGGCTACACCTTC.

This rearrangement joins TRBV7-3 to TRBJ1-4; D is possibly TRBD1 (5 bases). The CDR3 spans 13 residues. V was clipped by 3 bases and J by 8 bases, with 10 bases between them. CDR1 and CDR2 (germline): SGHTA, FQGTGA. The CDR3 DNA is TGTGCCAGCAGCTTGGGGCCTGGGGAAAAACTGTTTTTT. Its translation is CASSLGPGEKLFF.

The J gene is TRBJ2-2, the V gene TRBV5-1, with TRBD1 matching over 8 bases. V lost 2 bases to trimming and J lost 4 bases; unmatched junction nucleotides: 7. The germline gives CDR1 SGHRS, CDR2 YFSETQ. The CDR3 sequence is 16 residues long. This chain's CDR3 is CASSFGQGGSTGELFF. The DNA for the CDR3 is TGCGCCAGCAGCTTCGGACAGGGAGGAAGCACCGGGGAGCTGTTTTTT.

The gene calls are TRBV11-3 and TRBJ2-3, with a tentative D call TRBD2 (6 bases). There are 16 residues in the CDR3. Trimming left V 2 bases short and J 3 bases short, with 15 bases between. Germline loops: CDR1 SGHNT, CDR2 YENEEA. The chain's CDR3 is CASSLSAGRKTDTQYF. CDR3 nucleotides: TGTGCCAGCAGCTTATCCGCAGGGAGGAAAACAGATACGCAGTATTTT.

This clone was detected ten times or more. In DNA, the CDR3 is TGCGCCAGCAGCTTTGCACCGGGGATAGCAGATACGCAGTATTTT. This gives the protein CASSFAPGIADTQYF. The chain links TRBV5-1 to TRBJ2-3; D possibly corresponds to TRBD2 (5 bases). Trimming removed 2 bases at V and 4 bases at J, with 14 bases between. This CDR3 has 15 amino acids. CDR1 and CDR2 from the germline V gene are SGHRS and YFSETQ.

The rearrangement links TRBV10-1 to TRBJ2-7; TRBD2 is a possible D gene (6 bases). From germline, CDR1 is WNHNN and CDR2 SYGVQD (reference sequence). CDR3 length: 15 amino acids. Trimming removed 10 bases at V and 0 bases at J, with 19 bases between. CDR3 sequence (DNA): TGCGCCAACATCCTTTGGACTACGATCTCCTACGAGCAGTACTTC. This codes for CANILWTTISYEQYF.

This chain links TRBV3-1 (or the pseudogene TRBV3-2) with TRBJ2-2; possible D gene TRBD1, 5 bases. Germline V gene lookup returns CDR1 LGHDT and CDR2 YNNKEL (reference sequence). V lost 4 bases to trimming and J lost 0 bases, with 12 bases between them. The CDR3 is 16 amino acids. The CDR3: CASSRTRTTNTGELFF. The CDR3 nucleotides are TGTGCCAGCAGCCGGACCCGGACAACGAACACCGGGGAGCTGTTTTTT.

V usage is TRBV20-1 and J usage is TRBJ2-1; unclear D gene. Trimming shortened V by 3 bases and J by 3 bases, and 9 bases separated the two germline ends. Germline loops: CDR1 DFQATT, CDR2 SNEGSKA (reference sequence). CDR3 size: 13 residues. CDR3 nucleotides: TGCAGTGCTAGTTTACTGAACTACAATGAGCAGTTCTTC. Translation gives CSASLLNYNEQFF.

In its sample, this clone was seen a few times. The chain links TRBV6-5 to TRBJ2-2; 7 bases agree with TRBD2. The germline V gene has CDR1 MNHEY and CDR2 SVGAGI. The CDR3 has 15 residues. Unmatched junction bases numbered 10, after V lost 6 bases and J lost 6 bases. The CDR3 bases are TGTGCCAGCAGGGATGGACTAGGAAACGCCGGGGAGCTGTTTTTT. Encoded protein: CASRDGLGNAGELFF.